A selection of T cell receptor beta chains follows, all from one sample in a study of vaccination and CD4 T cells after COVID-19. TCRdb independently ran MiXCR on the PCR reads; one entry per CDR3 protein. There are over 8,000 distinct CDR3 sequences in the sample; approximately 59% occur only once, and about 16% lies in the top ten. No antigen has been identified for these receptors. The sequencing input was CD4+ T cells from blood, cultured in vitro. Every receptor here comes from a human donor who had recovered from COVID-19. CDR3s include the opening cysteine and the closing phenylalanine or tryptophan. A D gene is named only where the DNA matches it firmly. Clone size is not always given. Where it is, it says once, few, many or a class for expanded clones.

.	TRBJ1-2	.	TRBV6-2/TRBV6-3	CASSSFESSAGYTF	TGTGCCAGCAGTTCCTTCGAGTCGTCCGCTGGCTACACCTTC
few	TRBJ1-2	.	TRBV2	CASSPRGGGGYTF	TGTGCCAGCAGCCCCCGGGGAGGGGGTGGCTACACCTTC
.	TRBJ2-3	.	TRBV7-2	CASSFVRGDTQYF	TGTGCCAGCAGCTTCGTCAGGGGAGATACGCAGTATTTT
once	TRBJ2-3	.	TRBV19	CASTPPQRQPALPPSTDTQYF	TGTGCCAGTACCCCCCCCCAGAGACAGCCCGCTCTTCCCCCAAGCACAGATACGCAGTATTTT
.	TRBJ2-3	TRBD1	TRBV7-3	CASSLGQGGTRDTQYF	TGTGCCAGCAGCTTAGGACAGGGCGGGACGAGAGATACGCAGTATTTT
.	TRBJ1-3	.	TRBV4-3	CASSQESFSGNTIYF	TGCGCCAGCAGCCAAGAAAGTTTCTCTGGAAACACCATATATTTT
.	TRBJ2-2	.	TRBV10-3	CAISRTAGLNTGELFF	TGTGCCATCAGCCGCACAGCGGGTTTGAACACCGGGGAGCTGTTTTTT
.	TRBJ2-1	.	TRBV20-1	CSALRQPRGPGMNEQFF	TGCAGTGCTCTACGACAGCCTCGGGGCCCTGGGATGAATGAGCAGTTCTTC
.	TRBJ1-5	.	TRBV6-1	CASSENREYQPQHF	TGTGCCAGCAGTGAAAACAGGGAGTATCAGCCCCAGCATTTT
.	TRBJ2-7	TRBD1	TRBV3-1	CASSQWGQGAYEQYF	TGTGCCAGCAGCCAATGGGGACAGGGGGCCTACGAGCAGTACTTC
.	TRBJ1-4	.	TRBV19	CASSIVRGEKLFF	TGTGCCAGTAGTATCGTAAGGGGTGAAAAACTGTTTTTT
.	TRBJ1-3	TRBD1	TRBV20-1	CSARQDRFRGNTIYF	TGCAGTGCTAGACAGGACAGGTTCCGCGGAAACACCATATATTTT
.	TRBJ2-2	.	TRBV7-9	CASSPSTISGELFF	TGTGCCAGCAGCCCCTCTACGATATCCGGGGAGCTGTTTTTT
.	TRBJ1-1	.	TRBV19	CASRVSLNTEAFF	TGTGCCAGTAGGGTGTCTTTGAACACTGAAGCTTTCTTT
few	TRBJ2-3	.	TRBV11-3	CASSLASLTDTQYF	TGTGCCAGCAGCTTAGCCTCCCTCACAGATACGCAGTATTTT
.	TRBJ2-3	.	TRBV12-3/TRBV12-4	CASNLGAEGTDTQYF	TGTGCCAGCAACCTAGGCGCGGAGGGCACAGATACGCAGTATTTT
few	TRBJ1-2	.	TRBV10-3	CAISELGSDGYTF	TGTGCCATCAGTGAGCTGGGATCGGATGGCTACACCTTC
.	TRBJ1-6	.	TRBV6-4	CASSQEYNSPLHF	TGTGCCAGTTCCCAGGAGTATAATTCACCCCTCCACTTT
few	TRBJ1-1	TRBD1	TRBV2	CASRSRQGGTWAFF	TGTGCCAGCAGGTCCCGACAGGGTGGAACATGGGCTTTCTTT
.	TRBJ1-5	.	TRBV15	CATSRDGGTQNQPQHF	TGTGCCACCAGCAGAGACGGGGGGACGCAAAATCAGCCCCAGCATTTT
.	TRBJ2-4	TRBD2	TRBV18	CASSPPGTSSIQYF	TGTGCCAGCTCACCCCCCGGGACTAGTTCCATTCAGTACTTC
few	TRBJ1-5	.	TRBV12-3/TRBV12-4	CASSVSYNQPQHF	TGTGCCAGCAGTGTTAGCTACAATCAGCCCCAGCATTTT
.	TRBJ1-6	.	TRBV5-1	CASRATGTGSPLHF	TGCGCCAGCAGGGCTACAGGGACCGGTTCACCCCTCCACTTT
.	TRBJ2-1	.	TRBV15	CATSRLGSEQFF	TGTGCCACCAGCAGGCTAGGCAGTGAGCAGTTCTTC
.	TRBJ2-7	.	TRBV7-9	CASSLPEADEQYF	TGTGCCAGCAGCTTGCCGGAGGCGGACGAGCAGTACTTC
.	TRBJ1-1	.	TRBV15	CATSLELNTEAFF	TGTGCCACCAGTTTAGAGCTGAACACTGAAGCTTTCTTT
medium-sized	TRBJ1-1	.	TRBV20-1	CSALPGHGNTEAFF	TGCAGTGCTCTCCCCGGACATGGGAACACTGAAGCTTTCTTT
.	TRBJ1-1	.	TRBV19	CASSTRAGGTLNTEAFF	TGTGCCAGTAGTACCCGGGCTGGGGGCACCTTGAACACTGAAGCTTTCTTT
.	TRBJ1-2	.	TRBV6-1	CASSPDRKHGYTF	TGTGCCAGCAGTCCCGACAGGAAACATGGCTACACCTTC
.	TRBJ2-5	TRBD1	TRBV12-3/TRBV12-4	CASSLPQGELETQYF	TGTGCCAGCAGTTTGCCCCAGGGGGAATTAGAGACCCAGTACTTC
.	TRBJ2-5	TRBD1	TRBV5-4	CASSEERTGGLETQYF	TGTGCCAGCAGCGAAGAGAGGACAGGGGGATTGGAGACCCAGTACTTC
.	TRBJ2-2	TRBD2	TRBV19	CASNEPGLAGSGELFF	TGTGCCAGTAACGAACCGGGACTAGCGGGGTCCGGGGAGCTGTTTTTT
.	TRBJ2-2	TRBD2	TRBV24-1	CATSDTAGGVGTGELFF	TGTGCCACCAGTGATACAGCGGGAGGAGTCGGCACCGGGGAGCTGTTTTTT
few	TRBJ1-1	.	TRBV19	CASSRAPQGRPTEAFF	TGTGCCAGTAGTAGGGCCCCCCAGGGGCGACCAACTGAAGCTTTCTTT
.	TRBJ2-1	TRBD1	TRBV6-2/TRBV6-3	CASSPLGTGGNEQFF	TGTGCCAGCAGCCCCCTAGGGACAGGGGGAAATGAGCAGTTCTTC
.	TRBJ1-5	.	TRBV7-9	CASSRENQPQHF	TGTGCCAGCAGCAGGGAAAATCAGCCCCAGCATTTT
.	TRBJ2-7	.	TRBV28	CASSRGAGALSYEQYF	TGTGCCAGCAGTCGGGGGGCGGGAGCCCTCTCCTACGAGCAGTACTTC
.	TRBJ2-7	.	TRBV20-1	CSAAKAGIIYEQYF	TGCAGTGCAGCGAAGGCAGGGATAATCTACGAGCAGTACTTC
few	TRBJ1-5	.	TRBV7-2	CASSFVGNQPQHF	TGTGCCAGCAGCTTCGTCGGCAATCAGCCCCAGCATTTT
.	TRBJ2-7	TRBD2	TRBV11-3	CASSLVLAGGAHEQYF	TGTGCCAGCAGCTTAGTGCTAGCGGGAGGGGCCCACGAGCAGTACTTC
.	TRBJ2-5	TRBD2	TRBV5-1	CASSPGLAAQETQYF	TGCGCCAGCAGCCCGGGACTAGCGGCTCAAGAGACCCAGTACTTC
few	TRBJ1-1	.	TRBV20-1	CSARQDLNTEAFF	TGCAGTGCTCGCCAAGATTTGAACACTGAAGCTTTCTTT
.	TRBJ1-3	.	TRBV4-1	CASSSQVTGNTIYF	TGCGCCAGCAGCTCACAGGTCACTGGAAACACCATATATTTT
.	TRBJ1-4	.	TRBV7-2	CASSRGVVKEKLFF	TGTGCCAGCAGTAGGGGCGTTGTGAAAGAAAAACTGTTTTTT
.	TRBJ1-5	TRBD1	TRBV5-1	CASSLQGRNNQPQHF	TGCGCCAGCAGCTTACAGGGGAGGAACAATCAGCCCCAGCATTTT
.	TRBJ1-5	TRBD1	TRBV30	CAWSRQGSNQPQHF	TGTGCCTGGAGTCGACAGGGGAGCAATCAGCCCCAGCATTTT
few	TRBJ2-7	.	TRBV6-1	CATAGGRAYEQYF	TGTGCCACCGCCGGGGGCCGCGCCTACGAGCAGTACTTC
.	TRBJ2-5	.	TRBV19	CASSVGTPGLETQYF	TGTGCCAGTAGTGTGGGGACACCCGGGTTGGAGACCCAGTACTTC